These 8 T cell receptor beta chains share one sample of origin, sequenced in a study of blood T cells in healthy people across ages. A second PCR, run for about 7 to 11 cycles, used a sample-barcoded 5' primer plus a J-beta primer mix. TCRdb re-called the 5' RACE reads through MiXCR, storing one row per CDR3 protein. The sample has 700,000 or so distinct CDR3 sequences, approximately 22% seen once. Sequenced: blood. These receptor sequences come from a man between 65 and 80 years old in good health.

This clonotype was recorded a few times. The chain employs TRBV11-1 and TRBJ2-2; D gene uncertain. The CDR3 spans 16 residues. Trimming took 6 bases from V and 2 from J, leaving 16 bases between them. Germline CDR1 and CDR2: SGHAT and FQDESV (reference sequence). The CDR3: CASRSRLIPNTGELFF. For the CDR3, the DNA is TGTGCCAGCAGATCAAGACTCATACCCAACACCGGGGAGCTGTTTTTT.

The V gene is TRBV5-1, the J gene TRBJ2-2; 12 nucleotides line up with TRBD1. CDR1 is SGHRS, CDR2 YFSETQ, per germline. CDR3 length: 17 residues. Trimming cost V 5 bases and J 1 base; bases outside gene matches: 6. The CDR3 region is CASSPRDRGLNTGELFF. CDR3 DNA sequence: TGCGCCAGCAGTCCTAGGGACAGGGGGCTGAACACCGGGGAGCTGTTTTTT.

This clonotype has only a few counts. V and J are TRBV10-3 and TRBJ1-1, with D maybe TRBD1 (5 bases). This CDR3 spans 12 amino acids. Trimming cost V 8 bases and J 1 base, with 8 bases left between them. Germline CDR1 and CDR2: ENHRY and SYGVKD. This CDR3 reads CAIGARNTEAFF. For the CDR3, the DNA is TGTGCCATCGGGGCCAGGAACACTGAAGCTTTCTTT.

This clonotype was found a few times. The CDR3 DNA follows: TGTGCCAGCAGCCATAGCGGGGTTCGGACCGAGCAGTACTTC. Its protein product is CASSHSGVRTEQYF. The rearrangement links TRBV12-3 or TRBV12-4 to TRBJ2-7; 8 bases are a match to TRBD2. The V and J ends lost 6 bases and 6 bases, in that order; junction bases with no gene match: 10. This CDR3 has 14 residues.

This clonotype was recorded a few times. One junction end disagrees with the germline gene, perhaps due to a read error. The chain recombines TRBV10-3 with TRBJ1-4; the D is unclear. CDR1 and CDR2 (germline): ENHRY, SYGVKD. This CDR3 has 15 residues. CDR3 nucleotides: TGTGCCGTCAGTGAGTCAGGTGACGGCTATGAAAAACTGTTTTTT. This gives the protein CAVSESGDGYEKLFF.

V is TRBV7-9 and J is TRBJ1-4; possibly TRBD1 for D (6 bases). Germline CDR1 and CDR2: SEHNR and FQNEAQ (reference sequence). Trimming took off 6 bases at V and 12 bases at J, with 20 bases between the two ends. This CDR3 contains 14 residues. In nucleotides, the CDR3 is TGTGCCAGCAGAGCGGGACACCCACAAGAGCAACTGTTTTTT. Protein product: CASRAGHPQEQLFF. Using reference TRBV7-9 and TRBJ1-4 for the parts outside the CDR3, the full variable domain is DTGVSQNPRHKITKRGQNVTFRCDPISEHNRLYWYRQTLGQGPEFLTYFQNEAQLEKSRLLSDRFSAERPKGSFSTLEIQRTEQGDSAMYLCASRAGHPQEQLFFGSGTQLSVL.

There are a few counts of this clonotype. J is TRBJ1-1 and V is TRBV6-1, with 9 bases that match TRBD1. In germline, CDR1 is MNHNS, CDR2 SASEGT. Unmatched junction bases numbered 8, after V lost 6 bases and J lost 12 bases. This CDR3 has 12 amino acids. In DNA, the CDR3 is TGTGCCAGCAGAGATACAGGGGGCAAAACTTTCTTT. It yields the protein CASRDTGGKTFF.

This chain uses TRBV6-2 or TRBV6-3 with TRBJ1-1; the D is unclear. This CDR3 is 16 amino acids long. V lost 6 bases and J lost 2, with 19 bases in between. Per germline, CDR1 MNHEY and CDR2 SVGEGT. CDR3 amino acids: CASRHPVAGVNTEAFF. The CDR3 nucleotides read TGTGCCAGCAGGCATCCGGTCGCTGGGGTTAACACTGAAGCTTTCTTT.